This TCR beta chain is drawn from a study of OX40 agonist ivuxolimab in advanced cancers. Study-wide results and limits: Both blood CD4+ and CD8+ T cells showed clonal growth by week 6 at 0.1 to 3.0 mg/kg. There were, on average, more expanded clones in CD8+ T cells than in CD4+.

Measured with immunoSEQ multiplex PCR; TCRdb has only the in-frame clones, and not every one. The data contain more than 45,000 clones, 65% to 90% of them singletons. The investigators sampled blood at baseline, at cycle 4 day 1, and at cycle 7 day 1. The CDR3 length is 16 residues. CDR1 MNHNS and CDR2 SASEGT come from the germline V gene. V gave up 3 bases and J gave up 0 bases, with 14 bases separating them. On this clone: No antigen is known for it.

The rearrangement links TRBV6-1 to TRBJ1-1, with a tentative D call TRBD1 (5 bases). Material: CD4+ or CD8+ T cells sorted from blood, obtained in a trial of the OX40 agonist ivuxolimab. The sequence derives from an adult with an advanced solid tumor such as melanoma, head and neck, liver or kidney cancer. The CDR3 DNA reads TGTGCCAGCAGTGAGCTGCGGGGGTGGATGAACACTGAAGCTTTCTTT. Its protein is CASSELRGWMNTEAFF.